This TCR beta chain was captured in a study of identical twins. Study outcomes and limitations: Invariant populations such as MAIT and iNKT cells could partly muddle zero-insertion analyses.

This clonotype was found once. What it recognizes is unknown. A universal primer site came from template switching; cDNA carried unique molecular identifiers. TCRdb re-called the 5' RACE reads through MiXCR, storing one row per CDR3 protein. The sample lists hundreds of thousands of distinct CDR3 sequences, 12% occurring once. Healthy Caucasians were all of the donors. V lost 2 bases to trimming and J lost 1 base, with 13 bases between them. The CDR3 covers 16 residues. CDR1 and CDR2 from the germline V gene are SEHNR and FQNEAQ (reference sequence). These data also formed part of another study, on yellow fever vaccine responses in identical twins.

Sequencing was performed on PBMCs. This receptor was obtained from a young woman in good health. The chain employs TRBV7-9 and TRBJ2-3; possible D gene TRBD1, 5 bases. The DNA of the CDR3 is TGTGCCAGCAGCTTAATGGGGCCTTTTCGCACAGATACGCAGTATTTT. It translates to CASSLMGPFRTDTQYF.